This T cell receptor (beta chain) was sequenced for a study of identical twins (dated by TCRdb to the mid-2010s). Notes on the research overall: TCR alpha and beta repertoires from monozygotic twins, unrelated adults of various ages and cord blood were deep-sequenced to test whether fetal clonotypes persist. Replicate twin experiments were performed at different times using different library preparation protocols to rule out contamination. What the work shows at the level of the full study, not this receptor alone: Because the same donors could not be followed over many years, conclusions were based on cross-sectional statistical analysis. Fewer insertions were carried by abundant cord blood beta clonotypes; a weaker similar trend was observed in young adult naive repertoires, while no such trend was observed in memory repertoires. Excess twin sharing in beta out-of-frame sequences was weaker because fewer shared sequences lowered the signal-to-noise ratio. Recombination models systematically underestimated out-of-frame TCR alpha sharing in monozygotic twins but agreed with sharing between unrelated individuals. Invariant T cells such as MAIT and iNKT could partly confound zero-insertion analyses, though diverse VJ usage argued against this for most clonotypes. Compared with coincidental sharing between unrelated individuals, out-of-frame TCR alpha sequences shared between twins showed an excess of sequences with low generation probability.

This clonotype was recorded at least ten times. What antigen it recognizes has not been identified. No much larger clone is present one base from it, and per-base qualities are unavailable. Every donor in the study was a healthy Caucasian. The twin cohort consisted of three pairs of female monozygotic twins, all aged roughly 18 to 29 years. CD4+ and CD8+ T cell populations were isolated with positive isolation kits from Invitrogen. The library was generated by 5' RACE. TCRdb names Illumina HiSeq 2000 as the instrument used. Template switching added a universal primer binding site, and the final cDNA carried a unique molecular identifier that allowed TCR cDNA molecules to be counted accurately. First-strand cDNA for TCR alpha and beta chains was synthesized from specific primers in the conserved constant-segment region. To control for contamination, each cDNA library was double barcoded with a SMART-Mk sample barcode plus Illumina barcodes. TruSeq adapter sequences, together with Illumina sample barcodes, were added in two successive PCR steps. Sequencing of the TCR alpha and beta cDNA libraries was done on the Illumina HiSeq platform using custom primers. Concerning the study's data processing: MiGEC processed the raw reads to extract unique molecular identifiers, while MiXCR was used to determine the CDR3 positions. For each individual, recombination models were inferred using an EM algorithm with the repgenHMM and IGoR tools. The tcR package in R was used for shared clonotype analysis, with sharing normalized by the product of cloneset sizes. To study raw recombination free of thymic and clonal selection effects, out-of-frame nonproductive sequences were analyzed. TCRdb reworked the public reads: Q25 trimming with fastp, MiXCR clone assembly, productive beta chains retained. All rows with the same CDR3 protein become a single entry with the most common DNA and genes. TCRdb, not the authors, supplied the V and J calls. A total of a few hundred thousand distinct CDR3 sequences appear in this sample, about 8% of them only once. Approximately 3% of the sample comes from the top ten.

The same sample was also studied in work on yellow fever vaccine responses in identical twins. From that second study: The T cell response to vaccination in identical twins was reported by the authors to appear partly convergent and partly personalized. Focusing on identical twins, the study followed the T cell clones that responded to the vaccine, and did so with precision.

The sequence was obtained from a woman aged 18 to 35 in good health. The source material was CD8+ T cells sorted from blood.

This receptor carries the CDR3 CASSQVHLDTGELFF. In nucleotides, the sequence is TGCGCCAGCAGCCAAGTCCATTTGGACACCGGGGAGCTGTTTTTT. The V and J segments used are TRBV4-1 and TRBJ2-2; the D gene assignment is ambiguous. A distance of 9 bases separates the germline ends of V and J, which lose 1 base and 3 bases respectively. From cysteine to phenylalanine, the CDR3 is 15 amino acids long. The DNA shown is the 45-base CDR3, in frame from base 1. As encoded in the germline V gene, CDR1 is MGHRA while CDR2 is YSYEKL.